This TCR beta chain was recovered during a study of response to subunit inactivated influenza vaccine (dated by TCRdb to 2017 to 2018). Some background on the complete study: Deep quantitative profiling of the T cell receptor repertoire was used in the study to follow responses to a trivalent subunit inactivated influenza vaccine. General findings and caveats noted by the study authors: The authors proposed that each seasonal influenza vaccination may bring in only a limited number of new T cells.

The CDR3 sequence holds 15 residues, the cysteine and phenylalanine included. Here the CDR3 DNA is all that survives: 45 bases in frame from base 1. Relative to germline, V is missing 2 bases and J is missing 2 bases, with 5 bases of the junction outside any gene match. The library relied on RT-PCR. The sequencer listed for this sample is Illumina HiSeq 2500. Clones were called with MiXCR by TCRdb after fastp trimmed the public reads at Q25, and only in-frame beta chains were retained. Rows merge per CDR3 protein into single entries with the most common DNA and genes. The sample table shows almost 250,000 distinct CDR3 sequences, and 12% are seen once. The ten largest clonotypes hold about 7.8% of the sample. With regard to this clonotype: Its antigen specificity is not known. Qualities for individual bases were not recorded, and no much larger clone is one base off.

Specimen: non-naive T cells sorted from PBMCs, collected 14 to 15 days before vaccination. Explained via the paper, the cell subset or site label denotes: memory T cell fraction. The sequence was obtained from a man aged 45-60 years who received an inactivated influenza vaccine. Donor details come from another sample of the same person, matched by shared clones. The receptor chain draws on TRBV12-3 or TRBV12-4 and TRBJ1-1; TRBD1 agrees with 7 junctional bases. The nucleotide sequence reads as follows: TGTGCCAGCAGTTTATCAGGACAGGCAAACACTGAAGCTTTCTTT. This yields the protein CASSLSGQANTEAFF.